These 14 T cell receptor beta chains were all obtained from the same sample, sequenced in a study of CXCR3-negative and CXCR3-positive naive CD8 T cells. Whole-study findings and limits: Naive cells with CXCR3 showed TRB CDR3s that were more hydrophobic than those in CXCR3-negative naive cells.

What these receptors recognize is not known. 5' RACE with UMI labels generated the TRB cDNA libraries. TCRdb re-called the 5' RACE reads; one entry per CDR3 protein, DNA not given. The sample has approximately 59,000 distinct CDR3 sequences. The specimen sequenced was naive CXCR3+ CD8+ T cells from blood. The subset: CD45RO-CCR7+CD27+CD95- naive CD8+ T cells expressing CXCR3 (TNR3+). The source of these receptors is a human donor in good health. Some clones in this sample may be carry-over from other donors' samples.

This chain connects TRBV29-1 to TRBJ2-7; TCRdb lists TRBD2, though no DNA is available to test this call. Germline lookup yields CDR1 SQVTM and CDR2 ANQGSEA. CDR3 length: 13 residues. The CDR3 reads CSVLTSNAYEQYF.

Here the CDR3 reads CASSLAETQYF. V gene TRBV12-3 or TRBV12-4 combines with J gene TRBJ2-5. This CDR3 comprises 11 residues.

V usage is TRBV7-6 and J usage is TRBJ2-7; TCRdb picks TRBD2, but there is no DNA to check that call. This CDR3 comprises 17 residues. CDR1 and CDR2 from the germline V gene are SGHVS and FNYEAQ. The CDR3 loop is CASSLGLAGDSSYEQYF.

V usage is TRBV6-2 or TRBV6-3 and J usage is TRBJ2-6; TCRdb's D call, TRBD1, is unchecked because there is no DNA. Per germline, CDR1 MNHEY and CDR2 SVGEGT. The CDR3 length is 15 residues. The CDR3 loop reads CASNPRGLNPNVLTF.

This chain connects TRBV4-3 to TRBJ2-1. Germline loops: CDR1 LGHNA, CDR2 YSLEER. This CDR3 has 15 residues. CDR3 amino acids: CASSQERAEYNEQFF.

The chain carries TRBV7-2 and TRBJ1-1; TCRdb selects TRBD1, and the lack of DNA leaves this call unchecked. The germline V gene has CDR1 SGHTA and CDR2 FQGNSA. The CDR3 extends over 19 amino acids. The CDR3 region is CASSLVYPGQGSVNTEAFF.

The chain combines TRBV24-1 with TRBJ2-2; TCRdb selects TRBD1, and the lack of DNA leaves this call unchecked. The CDR3 extends over 14 amino acids. Germline CDR1 KGHDR, CDR2 SFDVKD. The CDR3 spells CATSDRAGAGELFF.

V is TRBV5-1 and J is TRBJ2-7. The CDR3 runs 15 residues. The germline CDR1 and CDR2 sequences are SGHRS and YFSETQ. CDR3 in amino acids: CASSLFAGEPYEQYF.

This sequence joins TRBV7-3 and TRBJ2-1; TCRdb picks TRBD1, but there is no DNA to check that call. Germline loops: CDR1 SGHTA, CDR2 FQGTGA. The CDR3 runs 17 residues. CDR3 sequence reads: CASSLMPGTGDYNEQFF.

The chain is built from TRBV10-3 and TRBJ2-7; no DNA is available, so the TRBD1 call from TCRdb remains unchecked. CDR3 length: 13 residues. The germline gives CDR1 ENHRY, CDR2 SYGVKD. Here the CDR3 reads CAISWDRAYEQYF.

V and J are TRBV9 and TRBJ2-7. The CDR3 spans 13 residues. Germline V gives CDR1 SGDLS, CDR2 YYNGEE. The chain's CDR3 is CASSGTDRYEQYF.

The CDR3 loop reads CATSDLRSPDTDTQYF. The V gene is TRBV24-1, the J gene TRBJ2-3. Germline V lookup: CDR1 KGHDR, CDR2 SFDVKD. The CDR3 consists of 16 residues.

The chain has TRBV7-2 and TRBJ2-1. Germline CDR1 reads SGHTA; CDR2 reads FQGNSA. The CDR3 is 12 residues long. The CDR3 is CASSFLYNEQFF. Filled out from reference TRBV7-2 and TRBJ2-1, the complete variable domain reads GAGVSQSPSNKVTEKGKDVELRCDPISGHTALYWYRQSLGQGLEFLIYFQGNSAPDKSGLPSDRFSAERTGGSVSTLTIQRTQQEDSAVYLCASSFLYNEQFFGPGTRLTVL.

The rearrangement uses TRBV28 and TRBJ1-5. Germline-derived CDR1 and CDR2 are MDHEN and SYDVKM. This CDR3 comprises 14 residues. This CDR3 reads CASSLQLESGPQHF.